These 27 T cell receptor beta chains originate from one sample sequenced in a study of blood T cell repertoires in COVID-19. Assay used: immunoSEQ multiplex PCR; TCRdb lists only in-frame clones, some missing. The sample has fewer than 300,000 clones, more than 85% seen once. What was sequenced was peripheral blood. Receptors were obtained from a woman aged 25-40 years with COVID-19, enrolled during active disease.

The chain carries TRBV5-1 and TRBJ1-1; 8 bases are a match to TRBD1. The CDR3 runs to 16 residues. After removal of 0 bases from V and 1 base from J, the junction contained 5 bases not matched to a gene. Looked up from germline, CDR1 is SGHRS and CDR2 is YFSETQ. The CDR3 nucleotides read TGCGCCAGCAGCTTGGCGGGGGACAGGCCGAACACTGAAGCTTTCTTT. This encodes CASSLAGDRPNTEAFF.

This clone appeared once. The chain employs TRBV30 and TRBJ1-6, with D perhaps matching TRBD1 (6 bases). Germline-derived CDR1 and CDR2 are GTSNPN and SVGIG (reference sequence). V dropped 4 bases and J dropped 6 bases, with 13 bases sitting between them. The CDR3 runs 14 residues. The CDR3 nucleotides are TGTGCCTGGAACAGGGAGCTCAGTAATTCACCCCTCCACTTT. It translates to CAWNRELSNSPLHF.

The chain uses TRBV2 and TRBJ1-5; tentative D call: TRBD1 (6 bases). The CDR3 totals 14 residues. CDR1 and CDR2 (germline): SNHLY, FYNNEI. Trimming stripped 6 bases from V and 2 bases from J, with 11 bases between. DNA for the CDR3: TGTGCCAGCAGGGACCGACAGGGCAATCAGCCCCAGCATTTT. Protein sequence: CASRDRQGNQPQHF.

The chain couples TRBV7-2 to TRBJ1-1; D is possibly TRBD1 (6 bases). The CDR3 is 15 amino acids. Germline V gives CDR1 SGHTA, CDR2 FQGNSA. The V end was cut by 3 bases, the J end by 2 bases, with 13 bases between. The CDR3 nucleotides are TGTGCCAGCAGCTTCCAAGACAGGCCTAACACTGAAGCTTTCTTT. Translated: CASSFQDRPNTEAFF.

The J gene is TRBJ1-2, the V gene TRBV24-1; the D is unclear. With 1 base removed from V and 4 bases from J, the gap between germline ends came to 9 bases. CDR3 size: 14 residues. Germline V gene data show CDR1 as KGHDR and CDR2 as SFDVKD. Here the CDR3 reads CATSDFEQSYGYTF. The DNA of the CDR3 is TGTGCCACCAGTGATTTTGAACAGAGCTATGGCTACACCTTC.

DNA of the CDR3: TGTGCCAGCAGCTTAGTGGGGGACACAATTTATGGCTACACCTTC. Amino acid sequence: CASSLVGDTIYGYTF. V gene TRBV7-9 combines with J gene TRBJ1-2; TRBD1 is a possible D gene (6 bases). The CDR3 runs to 15 residues. Germline lookup yields CDR1 SEHNR and CDR2 FQNEAQ (reference sequence). Trimming left V 1 base short and J 5 bases short, with 14 bases between.

The chain joins TRBV6-6 to TRBJ2-7; TRBD2 matches 12 bases. This CDR3 is built from 15 residues. The ends lost 4 bases at V and 5 bases at J; junction bases unmatched: 6. The germline V gene encodes CDR1 MNHNY and CDR2 SVGAGI (reference sequence). CDR3 in amino acids: CASSSLAGGLNEQYF. Here the CDR3 DNA reads TGTGCCAGCAGTTCTCTAGCGGGAGGGCTCAACGAGCAGTACTTC.

The chain uses TRBV7-9 and TRBJ2-3; 7 nucleotides line up with TRBD2. Germline CDR1 and CDR2: SEHNR and FQNEAQ (reference sequence). This CDR3 contains 16 residues. Trimming removed 1 base from V and 1 base from J; junction bases left unmatched: 5. The CDR3 sequence: CASSLGASGGTDTQYF. The CDR3 DNA follows: TGTGCCAGCAGCTTAGGGGCTAGCGGAGGCACAGATACGCAGTATTTT.

V and J are TRBV3-1 (or the pseudogene TRBV3-2) and TRBJ1-1, with a possible D match to TRBD1 (6 bases). The CDR3 totals 18 residues. Trimming took off 7 bases at V and 2 bases at J, with 26 bases between the two ends. Germline CDR1 and CDR2: LGHDT and YNNKEL (reference sequence). In nucleotides, the CDR3 is TGTGCCAGCACCTACCAAGTCGGAGGTGGCAGGGGAAACACTGAAGCTTTCTTT. Translating it yields CASTYQVGGGRGNTEAFF.

The chain carries TRBV9 and TRBJ2-1, with TRBD2 matching over 7 bases. Losses at the gene ends were 0 bases for V and 3 bases for J; bases not matched to a gene: 3. The CDR3 totals 15 residues. Per germline, CDR1 SGDLS and CDR2 YYNGEE. The CDR3 region is CASSVGLADYNEQFF. The DNA for the CDR3 is TGTGCCAGCAGCGTAGGTCTAGCGGACTACAATGAGCAGTTCTTC. The whole variable domain, remainder taken from reference TRBV9 and TRBJ2-1, is DSGVTQTPKHLITATGQRVTLRCSPRSGDLSVYWYQQSLDQGLQFLIQYYNGEERAKGNILERFSAQQFPDLHSELNLSSLELGDSALYFCASSVGLADYNEQFFGPGTRLTVL.

The chain joins TRBV6-4 to TRBJ2-2; possible D gene TRBD1, 6 bases. With 3 bases removed from V and 1 base from J, the gap between germline ends came to 6 bases. The CDR3 spans 14 residues. Germline CDR1 is MRHNA and CDR2 is SNTAGT. The CDR3 reads CASSEGQNTGELFF. In nucleotides, the CDR3 is TGTGCCAGCAGTGAGGGACAGAACACCGGGGAGCTGTTTTTT.

The V and J genes are TRBV2 and TRBJ1-2, with TRBD1 identical over 7 bases. The CDR3 has 14 amino acids. The J segment lost 3 bases and the V segment lost 11 bases, leaving 12 bases of the junction unmatched. The germline gives CDR1 SNHLY, CDR2 FYNNEI. DNA for the CDR3: TGTGCCGACCGGGCAGACAGGGTGGACTATGGCTACACCTTC. Its translation is CADRADRVDYGYTF.

This clone was observed a single time. This chain uses TRBV3-1 (or the pseudogene TRBV3-2) with TRBJ2-3; 9 nucleotides match TRBD2. The V and J ends lost 1 base and 0 bases, in that order; junction bases with no gene match: 5. The length of the CDR3 is 17 residues. Germline assignment: CDR1 LGHDT and CDR2 YNNKEL (reference sequence). This CDR3 is CASSQGLAGTSTDTQYF. The CDR3 bases are TGTGCCAGCAGCCAAGGGCTAGCGGGGACTAGCACAGATACGCAGTATTTT.

This rearrangement joins TRBV12-3 or TRBV12-4 to TRBJ1-5, with D possibly TRBD1 on 6 matching bases. This CDR3 comprises 13 residues. Trimming pared 7 bases from V and 7 bases from J, leaving 14 bases between. The CDR3 spells CASTLGGGQPQHF. DNA for the CDR3: TGTGCCAGCACCCTAGGGGGAGGGCAGCCCCAGCATTTT.

This sequence joins TRBV19 and TRBJ1-1; D is unclear. The V end lost 5 bases, the J end lost 4 bases, and 11 bases lay between the germline ends. The germline gives CDR1 LNHDA, CDR2 SQIVND (reference sequence). The CDR3 totals 13 residues. In DNA form, the CDR3 reads TGTGCCAGTAGTCCCCGGACTATCACTGAAGCTTTCTTT. Protein sequence: CASSPRTITEAFF.

The rearrangement links TRBV19 to TRBJ1-5; perhaps TRBD1 as D (6 bases). Germline V gives CDR1 LNHDA, CDR2 SQIVND (reference sequence). The CDR3 sequence is 16 residues long. V was cut by 3 bases and J by 1 base, with 13 bases left in between. The CDR3 DNA reads TGTGCCAGTAGTATTTCCGGGACACCAAGCAATCAGCCCCAGCATTTT. Translated, it gives CASSISGTPSNQPQHF.

The rearrangement joins TRBV7-2 to TRBJ2-1; the match to TRBD2 covers 13 bases. From germline, CDR1 is SGHTA and CDR2 FQGNSA. This CDR3 is 16 amino acids long. The J segment lost 9 bases and the V segment lost 5 bases, leaving 10 bases of the junction unmatched. CDR3 residues: CASSRTSGSGRSEQFF. The CDR3 bases are TGTGCCAGCAGCCGGACTAGCGGGAGCGGGAGGTCTGAGCAGTTCTTC.

The count of this clone is one. The chain carries TRBV2 and TRBJ1-1; a possible D gene is TRBD1 (5 bases). The CDR3 consists of 15 residues. The V end was cut by 3 bases, the J end by 4 bases, with 15 bases between. Germline lookup yields CDR1 SNHLY and CDR2 FYNNEI. CDR3 nucleotides: TGTGCCAGCAGTGATGCTACAGGCGGCCCCACTGAAGCTTTCTTT. As protein: CASSDATGGPTEAFF.

The V and J genes are TRBV7-9 and TRBJ2-3; D call uncertain. This CDR3 is 14 amino acids long. Germline V gene sequence: CDR1 SEHNR, CDR2 FQNEAQ (reference sequence). V was cut by 4 bases and J by 2 bases, with 10 bases left in between. CDR3 bases: TGTGCCAGCAGCTCGTTACTTAACACAGATACGCAGTATTTT. Its protein is CASSSLLNTDTQYF.

The V gene is TRBV27, the J gene TRBJ1-3; D not certain. Germline CDR1 and CDR2: MNHEY and SMNVEV (reference sequence). Trimming cost V 7 bases and J 4 bases, with 17 bases left between them. The CDR3 spans 15 residues. CDR3 region: CASTSADELGNTIYF. CDR3 DNA sequence: TGTGCCAGCACCTCCGCGGATGAACTCGGAAACACCATATATTTT.

The V and J genes are TRBV18 and TRBJ2-7; no reliable D call. The V and J ends lost 6 bases and 5 bases respectively, with 17 bases between them. The CDR3 is made up of 14 amino acids. Germline CDR1 KGHSH, CDR2 LQKENI. The CDR3 here is CASSPTAPGNEQYF. CDR3 DNA: TGTGCCAGCTCCCCGACGGCCCCAGGAAACGAGCAGTACTTC.

CDR3 DNA sequence: TGTGCCAGCAGCTTAGTAGCGGGGAACGGCTATGGCTACACCTTC. Translated, it gives CASSLVAGNGYGYTF. The V call is TRBV7-2, the J call TRBJ1-2, with D uncertain. Germline lookup yields CDR1 SGHTA and CDR2 FQGNSA. The CDR3 extends over 15 amino acids. The germline V and J ends were trimmed by 1 base and 4 bases, with 13 bases remaining between them.

The chain is built from TRBV5-1 and TRBJ1-2; D is possibly TRBD1 (6 bases). Germline V lookup: CDR1 SGHRS, CDR2 YFSETQ. V lost 1 base and J lost 10, with 11 bases in between. The length of the CDR3 is 12 residues. The CDR3 is CASSLPGQSYTF. In DNA, the CDR3 is TGCGCCAGCAGCTTGCCGGGACAATCCTACACCTTC.

The chain is built from TRBV7-2 and TRBJ1-1, with D unclear. V lost 2 bases and J 6 bases, leaving 13 bases between the germline ends. The CDR3 has 14 amino acids. CDR1 SGHTA and CDR2 FQGNSA come from the germline V gene. CDR3 loop: CASSLSPGTSEAFF. The CDR3 DNA reads as TGTGCCAGCAGCTTATCCCCAGGCACCTCTGAAGCTTTCTTT. Variable domain in full (rest from reference TRBV7-2 and TRBJ1-1): GAGVSQSPSNKVTEKGKDVELRCDPISGHTALYWYRQSLGQGLEFLIYFQGNSAPDKSGLPSDRFSAERTGGSVSTLTIQRTQQEDSAVYLCASSLSPGTSEAFFGQGTRLTVV.

The rearrangement uses TRBV6-4 and TRBJ1-4; D is perhaps TRBD1 (5 bases). The V gene lost 4 bases and the J gene lost 5 bases, with 8 bases spanning the gap. Germline CDR1 and CDR2: MRHNA and SNTAGT. The CDR3 spans 13 residues. The CDR3 spells CASSANRNEKLFF. Here the CDR3 DNA reads TGTGCCAGCAGTGCGAACAGGAATGAAAAACTGTTTTTT.

The V call is TRBV13, the J call TRBJ1-1; D not resolved. Germline loops: CDR1 PRHDT, CDR2 FYEKMQ (reference sequence). V was cut by 0 bases and J by 3 bases, with 14 bases left in between. The length of the CDR3 is 16 residues. CDR3 sequence (DNA): TGTGCCAGCAGCTTAGGGCCCTCCCTGAGGGACACTGAAGCTTTCTTT. Translating it yields CASSLGPSLRDTEAFF.

V and J are TRBV11-2 and TRBJ1-2, with 8 bases matching TRBD1. Germline CDR1 reads SGHAT; CDR2 reads FQNNGV. V lost 0 bases and J lost 4; bases outside the gene matches: 4. The CDR3 covers 15 residues. The CDR3: CASSLERTGSYGYTF. The CDR3 region has the DNA TGTGCCAGCAGCTTAGAAAGGACAGGGAGCTATGGCTACACCTTC.